The entry below gives a single T cell receptor beta chain sequence along with its context. This CDR3 has 17 residues. Germline CDR1 reads LGHNA; CDR2 reads YSLEER. The V segment lost 0 bases and the J segment 9 bases; nucleotides outside the gene matches: 13. Seattle patients were enrolled while actively infected and followed longitudinally. This record comes from a study of blood T cell repertoires in COVID-19. Study as a whole: COVID-19 samples, acute and convalescent, were from the United States, Italy and Spain. PBMCs, B-cell-depleted T cells, or T cells provided the cDNA or gDNA that made up the material.

Authors' processing steps: Cell counts per sample came from amplifying reference gene primers. Repertoires were generated with immunoSEQ multiplex PCR, while TCRdb's copy carries only in-frame clones and drops some. The V and J calls and the clone size are those of that table, but D and trimming were determined from the DNA. The sample consists of 160,000 or so clones, roughly 78% of them appearing once. Sequences were obtained from peripheral blood. This clonotype was sampled from a woman aged 60-75 years with COVID-19, enrolled during active disease. The rearrangement uses TRBV4-3 and TRBJ2-7, with 11 bases matching TRBD1. The DNA of the CDR3 is TGCGCCAGCAGCCAAGATCTCCCTGGGACAGGGGGGACTGGGCAGTACTTC. Its protein product is CASSQDLPGTGGTGQYF.